Reported below is one T cell receptor (beta chain). The specificity of this receptor is unknown. Per-nucleotide qualities are absent, and no much larger clonotype sits a single base away. The immunoSEQ Assay, a bias-controlled multiplex PCR, was used to amplify TCRbeta CDR3 regions from genomic DNA. Turning to the authors' computational methods: Nucleated cell counts per sample were estimated from amplification of reference gene primers within the assay. To quantify the absolute abundance of each unique TCRbeta CDR3 rearrangement, sequence reads were collapsed and filtered. For each sample, productive Simpson clonality was calculated as the square root of Simpson's diversity index across productive rearrangements. What TCRdb holds here is the immuneACCESS table cut down to in-frame rearrangements. Part of the clones is not present; checked against another copy, under half of the missing clones reflect an unresolved V gene, and the others are unexplained. V, J and clone size are those of that table, while D and trimming were read from the DNA. This sample comprises tens of thousands of clones, about 88% of them detected only once. The ten largest make up 9% to 15% of the sample.

This record comes from a study of blood T cell repertoires in COVID-19 (dated by TCRdb to about 2020). In terms of the full investigation: Collaborator samples came from the United States, Italy and Spain and covered acute and convalescent phases of COVID-19. The material from the prospective study consisted of cDNA or gDNA derived from T cells, B-cell-depleted T cells, or PBMCs. Deeply sampled blood TCRbeta repertoires from subjects exposed to, actively infected with, or recovered from COVID-19 were included in the dataset. A freely available public database, intended as a resource for researchers studying the immune response to SARS-CoV-2, is where the repertoires were released. The samples were drawn from the first 160 participants of the ongoing ImmuneRACE study and from under 1,500 subjects provided by 6 global collaborators. The sample metadata nearly always contained a de-identified subject ID, COVID-19 status, age in years and sex. Where HLA class I and class II types were available, the types were taken from metadata supplied by the sample provider, not from assay-based typing. Study-wide conclusions, independent of this receptor: The quantity of clinical and demographic metadata differed by source and by participant and was supplied without curation.

Each collaborating institution followed its own protocols to collect whole blood in K2EDTA tubes. For TCRbeta analysis, collaborators shipped samples as frozen whole blood, isolated PBMCs, or DNA extracted from either of those sample types. Material for sequencing was peripheral blood. This receptor was obtained from a human donor in a cohort sampled during active COVID-19.

CDR3 reads: CASSSDSSYNSPLHF. The bases read TGTGCCAGCAGCTCTGACAGCTCCTATAATTCACCCCTCCACTTT. In this chain, TRBV9 is recombined with TRBJ1-6, and perhaps TRBD1 as D gene, on 5 matching bases. There are 15 amino acids in the CDR3, from cysteine to phenylalanine inclusive. Kept here is only the CDR3 DNA, which spans 45 bases and is read in frame from base 1. CDR1 SGDLS and CDR2 YYNGEE were looked up in the germline V gene. V sheds 4 bases and J sheds 0 bases, leaving 8 bases between their ends. With the rest looked up from the reference TRBV9 and TRBJ1-6 genes rather than sequenced, the full variable domain is DSGVTQTPKHLITATGQRVTLRCSPRSGDLSVYWYQQSLDQGLQFLIQYYNGEERAKGNILERFSAQQFPDLHSELNLSSLELGDSALYFCASSSDSSYNSPLHFGNGTRLTVT.